This T cell receptor beta chain derives from a study of T cells expressing NK-cell markers. Study-wide context: Sorted CD3+CD56-NKG2C+, CD3+CD56+NKG2C+ and CD3+CD56+NKG2C- T cells supplied the TCR beta repertoires. Out of eight donors sequenced, seven tested HCMV-seropositive and the remaining one seronegative.

Per the germline V gene, CDR1 is MNHEY and CDR2 is SMNVEV (reference sequence). The CDR3 has 14 residues. Whole-study results and caveats: About six donors carried dominant NKG2C+ clonotypes that made up roughly 1.0-8% of their CD8+ T cells.

As concerns this clonotype: Its antigen is unidentified.

TCRdb re-called the 5' RACE reads and gives one entry per CDR3 protein, without DNA. The sample features roughly 390,000 distinct CDR3 sequences, with about 10% in its top ten. Sequencing was done on a sample of blood T cells: a sorted CD56 or NKG2C T cell subset, CD4+ or CD8+ T cells, or bulk PBMC T cells (not recorded which). The receptor was derived from a woman between 50 and 59 years old in good health. The J gene is TRBJ2-2, the V gene TRBV27; the TCRdb D gene call, TRBD1, has no DNA to confirm it. This chain's CDR3 is CASSIDRGTGELFF.